The present T cell receptor beta chain was sequenced within a study of T cell repertoires in cytomegalovirus infection. Study-level information: HLA-C-restricted CMV epitopes, recently identified, and well-studied HLA-B-restricted ones were used by the study. Study findings and constraints: Identification of carriers of CMV plus the relevant HLA was performed using cumulative public TCR beta family frequency.

With regard to this clonotype: Its antigen is still unknown.

TCRdb processed the reads anew with MiXCR; each CDR3 protein has one entry. The sample carries 200,000 to 250,000 distinct CDR3 sequences, around two fifths recorded once. The sample was CD8+ T cells from cultured PBMCs, taken from culture after CMV antigen stimulation. The receptor's source is a human donor in good health (CMV status not recorded). Some clones in this sample may be carry-over from other donors' samples.

The CDR3 here is CSARDLAAGNTEAFF. The CDR3 DNA reads as TGCAGTGCTAGAGATCTAGCGGCCGGGAACACTGAAGCTTTCTTT. The V call is TRBV20-1, the J call TRBJ1-1; no firm D call. With 0 bases removed from V and 1 base from J, the gap between germline ends came to 12 bases. Looked up from germline, CDR1 is DFQATT and CDR2 is SNEGSKA (reference sequence). The CDR3 sequence is 15 residues long.